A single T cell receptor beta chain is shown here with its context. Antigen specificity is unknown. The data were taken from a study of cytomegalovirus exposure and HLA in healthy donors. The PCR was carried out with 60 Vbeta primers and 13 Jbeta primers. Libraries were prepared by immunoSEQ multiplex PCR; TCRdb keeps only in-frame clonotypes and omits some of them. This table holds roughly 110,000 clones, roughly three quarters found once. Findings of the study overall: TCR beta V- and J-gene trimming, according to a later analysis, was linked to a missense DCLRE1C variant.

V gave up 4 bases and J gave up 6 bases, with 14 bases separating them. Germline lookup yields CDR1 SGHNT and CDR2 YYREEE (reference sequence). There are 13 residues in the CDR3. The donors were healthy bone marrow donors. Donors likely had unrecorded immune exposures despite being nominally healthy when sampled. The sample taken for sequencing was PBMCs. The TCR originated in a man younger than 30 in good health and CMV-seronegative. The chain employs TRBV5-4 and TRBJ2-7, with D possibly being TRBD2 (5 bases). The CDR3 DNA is TGTGCCAGCAGCCGTAGGACTGTAGCCGAGCAGTACTTC. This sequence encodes CASSRRTVAEQYF.